This TCR beta chain was profiled in a study of Graves' ophthalmopathy and Graves' hyperthyroidism (dated by TCRdb to 2017 to 2018). Regarding the study in general: Peripheral blood was collected before any treatment was given, at the time of initial diagnosis. To tell Graves' ophthalmopathy apart from Graves' hyperthyroidism, and to predict which patients would progress to ophthalmopathy, the study relied on TCR beta repertoire signatures. To explore V-J signatures distinguishing ophthalmopathy from hyperthyroidism, a discovery set of under 110 patients (fewer than 45 ophthalmopathy, roughly 55 stable hyperthyroidism) was enrolled. Once sampling was done, hyperthyroidism patients were given methimazole at a starting dose of 30 mg daily, while ophthalmopathy patients were given high-dose intravenous methylprednisolone. T-cell repertoires of thyroid tissue and blood were compared in six hyperthyroidism patients. In total, 135 blood samples were TCR-sequenced: around 42 ophthalmopathy, under 80 hyperthyroidism and about 17 hyperthyroidism-to-ophthalmopathy patients. An independent validation cohort was composed of approximately 18 hyperthyroidism patients and some 16 patients who later progressed from hyperthyroidism to ophthalmopathy. General findings and caveats noted by the study authors: No statistical method was used to set the sample size in advance, and the investigators knew which group each participant was assigned to. In validation, the model predicted ophthalmopathy progression with nearly 71% sensitivity and approximately 78% specificity; some 13 predicted patients were CT-confirmed with GO in a median of approximately 6.2 months. Most expanded thyroid clonotypes with frequency above 0.001 were also detected in blood, suggesting blood repertoires may reflect the thyroid immune response. Ophthalmopathy was separated from stable hyperthyroidism by the 13-signature model with 85% to 90% sensitivity and about 81% specificity in cross-validation and with 80%/75% in the test set.

TCR beta CDR3 regions were amplified from RNA transcripts for repertoire sequencing. The first round of RT-PCR was done with HTBI primers and the Qiagen OneStep RT-PCR kit, and was followed by a second round of multiplex PCR, then size selection and purification. Sequencing of the libraries was carried out on an Illumina HiSeq2000 in paired-end mode with 100 bp reads. Per the source publication's procedure: Reads were processed with SOAPnuke, discarding reads with adapters, uncalled bases, mean Phred below 15, or no exact constant-primer or identifier match. COPE v1.2.5 was used to merge the high-quality paired reads. Unique nucleotide sequences were defined as clonotypes and aligned to IMGT TRB V, D and J references using MiTCR v1.1. Only V-J combinations with frequency above 0.0001 were analysed, covering 99% to 99.2% of repertoires. For each V-J combination, a TCR clonal expansion and chaos score was defined as the ratio of F50 clonal expansion to chaos observed in the TCRdist matrix. Welch's t-statistics and random forest were used to narrow the features down to over ten V-J combinations, which were then fed into a naive Bayes classifier. Thyroid-blood repertoire similarity was quantified with the Morisita-Horn index. TCRdb applied fastp at Q25 and MiXCR to the public reads, then kept only in-frame beta chains. Rows merge per CDR3 protein into single entries with the most common DNA and genes. TCRdb, not the original authors, processed these V and J calls. This sample holds 740,000 or so distinct CDR3 sequences; roughly 41% were observed only once. The top ten clonotypes cover 44% of the sample.

Patients with ophthalmopathy had moderately to severely active disease, with a Clinical Activity Score of 3 or more, a NOSPECS grade of 4 or more, and a disease duration of less than 3 months. Patients with other autoimmune diseases, uncontrolled infections, pregnancy or lactation were excluded. Diagnosis was based on clinical symptoms, serum thyroxine, TRAb, thyroid ultrasound and orbital computed tomography. Ficoll-Paque density gradient centrifugation was used to isolate PBMCs from around 10 ml of fresh peripheral blood. Trizol reagent was used to extract the total RNA, and its quality was then checked on an Agilent 2100 Bioanalyzer. This clonotype showed up just a few times. Its target antigen remains unknown. No much larger clone is present one base from it, and per-base qualities are unavailable. The CDR3 goes from the cysteine to the phenylalanine over 12 residues. The CDR3 DNA has 36 bases and is translated from base 1. Based on the germline V gene, the CDR1 and CDR2 sequences are MNHEY and SVGAGI. V trim: 5 bases; J trim: 14 bases; unmatched bases: 4.

The receptor was derived from an adult man with Graves' ophthalmopathy. The chain is encoded by TRBV6-5 joined to TRBJ2-5; 14 bases in the middle match TRBD2. Input material: peripheral blood. The DNA sequence reads TGTGCCAGCAGTCAGACTAGCGGGGGGGCCTACTTC. Translated, it gives CASSQTSGGAYF.